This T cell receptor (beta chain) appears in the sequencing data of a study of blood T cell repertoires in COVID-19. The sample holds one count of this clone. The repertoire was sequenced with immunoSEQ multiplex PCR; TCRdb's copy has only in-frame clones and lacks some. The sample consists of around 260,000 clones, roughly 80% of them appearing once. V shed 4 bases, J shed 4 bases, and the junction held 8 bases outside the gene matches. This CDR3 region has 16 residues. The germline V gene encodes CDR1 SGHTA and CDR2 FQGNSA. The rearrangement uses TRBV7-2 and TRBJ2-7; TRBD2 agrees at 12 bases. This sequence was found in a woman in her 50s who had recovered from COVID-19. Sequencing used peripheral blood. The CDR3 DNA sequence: TGTGCCAGCAGCTCATACCTAGCGGGGGGGCAGTACGAGCAGTACTTC. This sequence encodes CASSSYLAGGQYEQYF.